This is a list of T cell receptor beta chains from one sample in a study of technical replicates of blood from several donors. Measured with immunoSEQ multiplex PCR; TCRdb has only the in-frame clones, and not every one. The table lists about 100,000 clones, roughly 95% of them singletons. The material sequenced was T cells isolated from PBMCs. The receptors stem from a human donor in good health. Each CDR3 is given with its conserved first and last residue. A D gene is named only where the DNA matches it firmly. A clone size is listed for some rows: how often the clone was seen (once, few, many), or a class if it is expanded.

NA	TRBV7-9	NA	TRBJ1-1	CASRLQGNTEAFF	TGTGCCAGCAGGTTACAGGGGAACACTGAAGCTTTCTTT
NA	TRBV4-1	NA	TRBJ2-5	CASSQEGVGIWKETQYF	TGCGCCAGCAGCCAAGAGGGAGTGGGGATCTGGAAAGAGACCCAGTACTTC
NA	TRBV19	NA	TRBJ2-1	CASSIERTVYNEQFF	TGTGCCAGTAGTATAGAACGGACAGTTTACAATGAGCAGTTCTTC
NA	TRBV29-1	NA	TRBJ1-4	CSVVQGPQNEKLFF	TGCAGCGTTGTACAGGGCCCCCAGAATGAAAAACTGTTTTTT
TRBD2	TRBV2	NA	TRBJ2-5	CASRGTSGRETQYF	TGTGCCAGCAGGGGGACTAGCGGTAGGGAGACCCAGTACTTC
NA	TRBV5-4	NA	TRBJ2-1	CASSLSSATYNEQFF	TGTGCCAGCAGCTTAAGCTCTGCCACCTACAATGAGCAGTTCTTC
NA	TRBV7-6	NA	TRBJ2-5	CASSFTGKQQETQYF	TGTGCCAGCAGCTTTACGGGAAAGCAACAAGAGACCCAGTACTTC
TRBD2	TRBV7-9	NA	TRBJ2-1	CASSLGGSHNEQFF	TGTGCCAGCAGCCTGGGGGGGAGTCATAATGAGCAGTTCTTC
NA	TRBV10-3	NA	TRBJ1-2	CAISERGTRLGGYTF	TGTGCCATCAGTGAGCGGGGGACCCGGTTGGGTGGCTACACCTTC
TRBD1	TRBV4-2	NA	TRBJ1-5	CASSQVSWTGDQPQHF	TGTGCCAGCAGCCAAGTAAGCTGGACAGGGGATCAGCCCCAGCATTTT
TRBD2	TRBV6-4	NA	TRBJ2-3	CASSDLPSGNTDTQYF	TGTGCCAGCAGTGACTTACCTAGCGGGAACACAGATACGCAGTATTTT
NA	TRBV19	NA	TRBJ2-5	CASSVRGWMETQYF	TGTGCCAGTAGTGTACGAGGGTGGATGGAGACCCAGTACTTC
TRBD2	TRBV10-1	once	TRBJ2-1	CASSDSGRASYEQFF	TGCGCCAGCAGTGATTCCGGGAGGGCCTCTTATGAGCAGTTCTTC
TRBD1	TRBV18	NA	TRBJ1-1	CASSPTTGDVNTEAFF	TGTGCCAGCTCACCCACGACAGGGGACGTGAACACTGAAGCTTTCTTT
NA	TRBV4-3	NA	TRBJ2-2	CASSQVNYYTGELFF	TGCGCCAGCAGCCAAGTAAACTATTACACCGGGGAGCTGTTTTTT
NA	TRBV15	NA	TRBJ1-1	CATSSGTLNTEAFF	TGTGCCACCAGCAGCGGGACTTTGAACACTGAAGCTTTCTTT
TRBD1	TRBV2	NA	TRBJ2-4	CAGQGAQNIQYF	TGTGCCGGACAGGGGGCGCAAAACATTCAGTACTTC
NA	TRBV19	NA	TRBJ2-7	CASSIGGGPYEQYF	TGTGCCAGTAGTATTGGCGGGGGCCCCTACGAGCAGTACTTC
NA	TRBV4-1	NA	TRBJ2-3	CASSQDRVSNLNTQYF	TGCGCCAGCAGCCAAGACCGGGTCTCAAACCTTAATACGCAGTATTTT
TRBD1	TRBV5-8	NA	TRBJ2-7	CASSLFVTGINEQYF	TGTGCCAGCAGCTTGTTTGTGACAGGGATCAACGAGCAGTACTTC
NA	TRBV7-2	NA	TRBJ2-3	CASSLAGGTDTQYF	TGTGCCAGCAGCTTAGCAGGGGGCACAGATACGCAGTATTTT
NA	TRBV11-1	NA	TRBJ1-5	CASSLGPHSNQPQHF	TGTGCCAGCAGCTTAGGGCCCCATAGCAATCAGCCCCAGCATTTT
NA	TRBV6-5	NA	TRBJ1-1	CASSYADSLLNTEAFF	TGTGCCAGCAGTTATGCTGACAGTCTGCTGAACACTGAAGCTTTCTTT
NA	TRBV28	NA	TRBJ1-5	CASKPPEYQPQHF	TGTGCCAGCAAGCCGCCCGAGTATCAGCCCCAGCATTTT
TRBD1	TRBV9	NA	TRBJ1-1	CASSARDRGENTEAFF	TGTGCCAGCAGCGCCCGGGACAGGGGGGAGAACACTGAAGCTTTCTTT
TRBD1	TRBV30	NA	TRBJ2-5	CAGGGDRGVQETQYF	TGTGCCGGGGGAGGGGACAGGGGGGTCCAAGAGACCCAGTACTTC
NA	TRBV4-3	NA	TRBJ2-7	CASSQIQGYEQYF	TGCGCCAGCAGCCAGATACAGGGATACGAGCAGTACTTC
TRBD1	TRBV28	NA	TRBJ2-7	CASSLQTGGPTSREQYF	TGTGCCAGCAGTTTGCAAACAGGGGGCCCAACTTCTCGCGAGCAGTACTTC
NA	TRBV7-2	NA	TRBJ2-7	CASSLTPGDEQYF	TGTGCCAGCAGCTTAACTCCAGGCGACGAGCAGTACTTC
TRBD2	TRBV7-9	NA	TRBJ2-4	CASSSDTGTRNIQYF	TGTGCCAGCAGCTCCGACACCGGGACTAGGAACATTCAGTACTTC
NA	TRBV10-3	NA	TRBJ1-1	CAISEIGRNTEAFF	TGTGCCATCAGTGAGATCGGGAGAAACACTGAAGCTTTCTTT
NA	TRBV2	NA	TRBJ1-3	CASRLDTGNTIYF	TGTGCCAGCAGGCTCGACACTGGAAACACCATATATTTT
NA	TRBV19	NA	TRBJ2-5	CASNRQPQETQYF	TGTGCCAGTAACCGACAGCCTCAAGAGACCCAGTACTTC
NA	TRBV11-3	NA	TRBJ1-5	CASSLSGVNQPQHF	TGTGCCAGCAGCTTATCCGGGGTAAATCAGCCCCAGCATTTT
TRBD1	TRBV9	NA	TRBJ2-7	CASNRDSPINEQYF	TGTGCCAGTAACAGGGACAGTCCTATCAACGAGCAGTACTTC
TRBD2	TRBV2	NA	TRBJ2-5	CASRGLLAGSVYQETQYF	TGTGCCAGCAGGGGTTTGCTAGCGGGATCCGTGTACCAAGAGACCCAGTACTTC
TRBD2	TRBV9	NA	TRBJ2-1	CASSGGLAGDEQFF	TGTGCCAGCAGCGGGGGACTAGCGGGCGATGAGCAGTTCTTC
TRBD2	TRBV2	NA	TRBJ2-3	CAIQTRGTSGSVGSDTQYF	TGTGCCATCCAGACTCGAGGGACTAGCGGGAGTGTAGGATCAGATACGCAGTATTTT
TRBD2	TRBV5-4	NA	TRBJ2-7	CASSLKLAGSEQYF	TGTGCCAGCAGCTTGAAACTAGCGGGGTCCGAGCAGTACTTC
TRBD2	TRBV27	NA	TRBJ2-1	CASSLSGRAIYNEQFF	TGTGCCAGCAGTTTATCTGGGAGGGCCATCTACAATGAGCAGTTCTTC
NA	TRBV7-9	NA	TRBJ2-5	CASSLHGQPQETQYF	TGTGCCAGCAGCTTACACGGACAGCCCCAAGAGACCCAGTACTTC
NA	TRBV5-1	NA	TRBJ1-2	CASSLIEATNYGYTF	TGCGCCAGCAGCTTGATAGAGGCCACTAACTATGGCTACACCTTC
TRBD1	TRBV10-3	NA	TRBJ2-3	CAIRNTGGSTDTQYF	TGTGCCATCAGGAATACAGGGGGGAGCACAGATACGCAGTATTTT
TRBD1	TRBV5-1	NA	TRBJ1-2	CASSASPGTGKSGYTF	TGCGCCAGCAGCGCCAGCCCCGGGACAGGGAAGTCTGGCTACACCTTC
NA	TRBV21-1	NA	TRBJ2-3	CASSKGGGLAGDGTGDTQYF	TGTGCCAGCAGCAAAGGAGGGGGACTAGCGGGGGATGGGACTGGGGATACGCAGTATTTT
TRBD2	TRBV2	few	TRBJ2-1	CASRGWLTSGSNEQFF	TGTGCCAGCAGGGGGTGGTTAACTAGCGGATCCAATGAGCAGTTCTTC
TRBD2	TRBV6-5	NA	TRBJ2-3	CASRRVAGSTDTQYF	TGTGCCAGCAGGCGGGTAGCGGGAAGCACAGATACGCAGTATTTT
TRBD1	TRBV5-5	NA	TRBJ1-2	CASSLPGQAYGYTF	TGTGCCAGCAGCTTGCCAGGACAGGCCTATGGCTACACCTTC
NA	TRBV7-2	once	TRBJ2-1	CASSFNNEQFF	TGTGCCAGCAGCTTCAACAATGAGCAGTTCTTC
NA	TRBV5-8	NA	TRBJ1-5	CASSLDSLGHQPQHF	TGTGCCAGCAGCTTGGACTCACTGGGCCATCAGCCCCAGCATTTT
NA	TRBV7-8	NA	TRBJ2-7	CASSPGFSYEQYF	TGTGCCAGCAGCCCCGGGTTCTCCTACGAGCAGTACTTC
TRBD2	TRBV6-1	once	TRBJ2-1	CASMRLAGNNEQFF	TGTGCCAGCATGCGACTAGCGGGGAACAATGAGCAGTTCTTC
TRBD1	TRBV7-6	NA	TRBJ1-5	CASSFIRDRDPSYSNQPQHF	TGTGCCAGCAGCTTTATCCGGGACAGGGATCCATCTTATAGCAATCAGCCCCAGCATTTT
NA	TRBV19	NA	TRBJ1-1	CASSIDITAANTEAFF	TGTGCCAGTAGTATAGATATCACAGCTGCCAACACTGAAGCTTTCTTT